Listed below are T cell receptor beta chains from one sample, sequenced in a study of blood T cell repertoires in COVID-19. Sequenced by immunoSEQ multiplex PCR; TCRdb stores in-frame clones only, minus some. The repertoire holds about 320,000 clones, with nearly 90% as singletons. The sample comprised PBMCs or T cells enriched from blood (not recorded which). Source of these receptors: a woman in her thirties who had recovered from COVID-19. Each CDR3 is given with its conserved first and last residue. The D gene is left open where the match is weak. Size is omitted from some rows. Given values are once, few, many or a class for expanded clones.

J gene: TRBJ2-3; clone size: NA; V gene: TRBV11-2; D gene: NA; CDR3 protein: CASSPSPRRAYTQYF; CDR3 DNA: TGTGCCAGCAGCCCAAGTCCCCGCAGGGCCTATACGCAGTATTTT
J gene: TRBJ1-2; clone size: NA; V gene: TRBV9; D gene: TRBD1; CDR3 protein: CASSVDPRTGADGYTF; CDR3 DNA: TGTGCCAGCAGCGTAGACCCGCGTACAGGGGCCGATGGCTACACCTTC
J gene: TRBJ1-2; clone size: NA; V gene: TRBV29-1; D gene: NA; CDR3 protein: CSVEDPGKGYGYTF; CDR3 DNA: TGCAGCGTTGAAGATCCAGGGAAAGGGTATGGCTACACCTTC
J gene: TRBJ1-1; clone size: NA; V gene: TRBV6-5; D gene: NA; CDR3 protein: CASSYSLQGNTEAFF; CDR3 DNA: TGTGCCAGCAGTTACTCGTTACAGGGGAACACTGAAGCTTTCTTT
J gene: TRBJ1-1; clone size: NA; V gene: TRBV19; D gene: TRBD1; CDR3 protein: CASSTPGTGVSTEAFF; CDR3 DNA: TGTGCCAGTAGTACCCCCGGGACAGGGGTGAGTACTGAAGCTTTCTTT
J gene: TRBJ1-1; clone size: NA; V gene: TRBV29-1; D gene: NA; CDR3 protein: CSVVRAATNTEAFF; CDR3 DNA: TGCAGCGTTGTTCGAGCGGCTACTAACACTGAAGCTTTCTTT
J gene: TRBJ2-7; clone size: NA; V gene: TRBV19; D gene: TRBD1; CDR3 protein: CASSVYSTGFGEQYF; CDR3 DNA: TGTGCCAGTAGTGTATATTCGACAGGGTTTGGCGAGCAGTACTTC
J gene: TRBJ1-6; clone size: once; V gene: TRBV6-5; D gene: NA; CDR3 protein: CAGSTGSNSPLHF; CDR3 DNA: TGTGCCGGCAGTACCGGGTCAAATTCACCCCTCCACTTT
J gene: TRBJ1-5; clone size: NA; V gene: TRBV28; D gene: TRBD1; CDR3 protein: CASGQGGSNQPQHF; CDR3 DNA: TGTGCCAGTGGACAGGGAGGAAGCAATCAGCCCCAGCATTTT
J gene: TRBJ1-1; clone size: NA; V gene: TRBV4-3; D gene: TRBD1; CDR3 protein: CASSQDFGTVNTEAFF; CDR3 DNA: TGCGCCAGCAGCCAAGATTTCGGGACAGTGAACACTGAAGCTTTCTTT
J gene: TRBJ1-2; clone size: NA; V gene: TRBV10-2; D gene: TRBD1; CDR3 protein: CASSETGGYGYTF; CDR3 DNA: TGCGCCAGCAGCGAAACAGGGGGCTATGGCTACACCTTC
J gene: TRBJ2-7; clone size: NA; V gene: TRBV27; D gene: NA; CDR3 protein: CASSPRGIYEQYF; CDR3 DNA: TGTGCCAGCAGCCCGCGGGGTATCTACGAGCAGTACTTC
J gene: TRBJ1-1; clone size: NA; V gene: TRBV5-4; D gene: NA; CDR3 protein: CASSSGTRSEAFF; CDR3 DNA: TGTGCCAGCAGCTCCGGGACACGGTCTGAAGCTTTCTTT